This T cell receptor (beta chain) was sequenced for a study of blood T cell repertoires in COVID-19. The overall study: Acute-phase and convalescent COVID-19 samples originated in the United States, Italy and Spain. T cells, B-cell-depleted T cells, or PBMCs supplied cDNA or gDNA.

In the authors' workflow: How many nucleated cells were present was estimated from reference gene primer amplification. Clones were read by immunoSEQ multiplex PCR, and TCRdb kept only the in-frame ones, dropping some. Clone size and the V and J calls come from that table; the DNA yielded D and trimming. The sample includes more than 200,000 clones, over 65% of them seen just once. The germline V and J ends were trimmed by 5 bases and 4 bases, with 14 bases remaining between them. Germline CDR1 SGHNT, CDR2 YENEEA. CDR3 length equals 14 residues. The sequenced material came from peripheral blood. This rearrangement joins TRBV11-3 to TRBJ2-5, with D tentatively TRBD1 (5 bases). The TCR sequence derives from a woman aged 70-85 years with active or convalescent COVID-19. Here the CDR3 reads CASSPGPHSETQYF. The CDR3 region has the DNA TGTGCCAGCAGCCCAGGGCCGCACTCAGAGACCCAGTACTTC.